Below, 15 T cell receptor beta chains from the same sample are listed, as sequenced in a study of cytomegalovirus exposure and HLA in healthy donors. PCR used 60 Vbeta primers and 13 Jbeta primers. Some clones are missing from TCRdb's copy, which holds only in-frame ones; the method was immunoSEQ multiplex PCR. The sample lists approximately 130,000 clones, less than 85% occurring once. Specimen: PBMCs. Receptors were obtained from a man aged 35 to 55 in good health and CMV-seronegative.

The rearrangement joins TRBV6-1 to TRBJ1-2; 8 bases fit TRBD1. The CDR3 is 12 amino acids. With V trimmed by 8 bases and J by 4 bases, 3 bases remained unmatched. Germline V lookup: CDR1 MNHNS, CDR2 SASEGT. DNA for the CDR3: TGTGCCAGCGAGACAGGGGCCTATGGCTACACCTTC. Translated, it gives CASETGAYGYTF.

This rearrangement joins TRBV2 to TRBJ1-2, with D hard to call. The CDR3 sequence is 14 residues long. Per the germline V gene, CDR1 is SNHLY and CDR2 is FYNNEI. V was trimmed by 4 bases and J by 0 bases, leaving 9 bases between them. This CDR3 is CASSALAANYGYTF. The CDR3 DNA sequence: TGTGCCAGCAGTGCCCTGGCAGCTAACTATGGCTACACCTTC.

The chain employs TRBV7-2 and TRBJ2-7; D not certain. The CDR3 has 15 residues. Germline V gene lookup returns CDR1 SGHTA and CDR2 FQGNSA. V lost 3 bases and J 0 bases, leaving 12 bases between the germline ends. CDR3 amino acids: CASSLKSAYSYEQYF. The DNA of the CDR3 is TGTGCCAGCAGCTTGAAGAGCGCTTACTCCTACGAGCAGTACTTC.

This clone was observed once. The V gene is TRBV7-3, the J gene TRBJ2-2; 11 positions agree with TRBD2. CDR1 SGHTA and CDR2 FQGTGA come from the germline V gene. The CDR3 runs to 18 residues. J gave up 2 bases and V 5 bases, and 10 bases lay outside the gene matches. CDR3 nucleotides: TGTGCCAGCAGCCTCAGGGCTAGCGGGGGGATTAACACCGGGGAGCTGTTTTTT. Its translation is CASSLRASGGINTGELFF.

This clone was counted once. This chain joins TRBV9 and TRBJ2-5, with 10 bases aligning to TRBD2. The CDR3 runs to 15 residues. V trimming: 2 bases; J trimming: 3 bases; junction bases outside the gene matches: 4. Germline V gives CDR1 SGDLS, CDR2 YYNGEE. The CDR3 here is CASSVSGTSEETQYF. CDR3 nucleotide sequence: TGTGCCAGCAGCGTCTCCGGGACTAGCGAAGAGACCCAGTACTTC.

This clone has just a few counts. The rearrangement links TRBV29-1 to TRBJ2-7; 9 bases are shared with TRBD1. V dropped 2 bases and J dropped 5; count of bases not matched to a gene: 7. This CDR3 region has 14 residues. In germline, CDR1 is SQVTM, CDR2 ANQGSEA. CDR3 protein: CSVELRDREHEQYF. The CDR3 nucleotides read TGCAGCGTTGAACTCCGGGACAGGGAACACGAGCAGTACTTC.

The chain carries TRBV15 and TRBJ2-3; TRBD1 matches at 9 bases. CDR1 is LNHNV, CDR2 YYDKDF, per germline (reference sequence). Losses at the gene ends were 3 bases for V and 5 bases for J; bases not matched to a gene: 6. CDR3 length equals 15 residues. The CDR3 nucleotides are TGTGCCACCAGCAGCCCACAGGGGGCCGGAGATACGCAGTATTTT. Translating it yields CATSSPQGAGDTQYF.

The chain uses TRBV2 and TRBJ1-4; weak D call: TRBD1 (6 bases). CDR3 size: 15 residues. CDR1 SNHLY and CDR2 FYNNEI come from the germline V gene. Trimming cost V 4 bases and J 2 bases, with 11 bases left between them. CDR3 bases: TGTGCCAGCAGTGCAACAGGGTTCACTAATGAAAAACTGTTTTTT. Its translation is CASSATGFTNEKLFF.

V usage is TRBV11-2 and J usage is TRBJ2-3; TRBD2 agrees at 12 bases. This CDR3 contains 17 residues. The junction had 6 bases not matched to a gene; V was cut back by 4 bases and J by 1 base. The germline V gene has CDR1 SGHAT and CDR2 FQNNGV. Here the CDR3 reads CASSSRRLAGGTDTQYF. DNA for the CDR3: TGTGCCAGCAGCTCCCGCAGACTAGCGGGGGGCACAGATACGCAGTATTTT.

The rearrangement joins TRBV7-8 to TRBJ1-1; the match to TRBD1 covers 7 bases. This CDR3 comprises 16 residues. The ends lost 5 bases at V and 3 bases at J; junction bases unmatched: 12. Per germline, CDR1 SGHVS and CDR2 FQNEAQ. For the CDR3, the DNA is TGTGCCAGCAGCCTACTCGACAGGGTAGAGGACACTGAAGCTTTCTTT. Its translation is CASSLLDRVEDTEAFF.

The chain uses TRBV7-9 and TRBJ2-7; D unresolved. Trimming took off 5 bases at V and 5 bases at J, with 10 bases between the two ends. Germline CDR1 is SEHNR and CDR2 is FQNEAQ (reference sequence). The CDR3 has 12 amino acids. The CDR3 spells CASSLLRDEQYF. The CDR3, as DNA: TGTGCCAGCAGCCTGCTTCGGGACGAGCAGTACTTC.

Here the CDR3 reads CASSNLGTTVGLFF. Written as DNA, the CDR3 is TGTGCCAGCAGCAACCTAGGGACTACGGTCGGGCTGTTTTTT. The chain employs TRBV7-2 and TRBJ2-2; 7 bases match TRBD2. V shed 5 bases and J 13 bases; nucleotides not matched to a gene: 13. The CDR3 spans 14 residues. Germline CDR1 and CDR2: SGHTA and FQGNSA.

In this sample, this clone turned up once. The same CDR3 is also encoded by other DNA sequences in this sample. The J gene is TRBJ1-2, the V gene TRBV19, with D perhaps TRBD1 (6 bases). V shed 5 bases and J shed 6 bases, with 10 bases lying between them. The CDR3 runs to 12 residues. CDR1 and CDR2 (germline): LNHDA, SQIVND (reference sequence). The CDR3 spells CASSVQGHGYTF. The CDR3 bases are TGTGCCAGTAGTGTTCAGGGGCATGGCTACACCTTC.

The rearrangement links TRBV19 to TRBJ2-3, with 9 bases aligning to TRBD2. Germline CDR1 LNHDA, CDR2 SQIVND (reference sequence). Germline trimming cut 2 bases from V and 4 bases from J; bases unmatched to any gene: 4. The CDR3 extends over 15 amino acids. CDR3 sequence reads: CASSISSGGADTQYF. The CDR3 nucleotides read TGTGCCAGTAGTATAAGTAGCGGGGGCGCAGATACGCAGTATTTT.

The V and J genes are TRBV5-4 and TRBJ2-3; no reliable D call. Between the trimmed V and J ends, which lost 3 bases and 0 bases, there was a span of 14 bases. The germline gives CDR1 SGHNT, CDR2 YYREEE (reference sequence). The CDR3 contains 16 residues. Here the CDR3 DNA reads TGTGCCAGCAGCTGGAGTCCGGAGACTAGCACAGATACGCAGTATTTT. Translation gives CASSWSPETSTDTQYF.